This TCR beta chain was recorded in a study of shared clonotypes between healthy human individuals. To note about this clone: The target antigen is unknown.

The germline CDR1 and CDR2 sequences are SGHTA and FQGNSA. The CDR3 totals 15 residues. The V gene lost 4 bases and the J gene lost 5 bases, with 14 bases spanning the gap. Study results and caveats: Represented genetic and exposure-history diversity was restricted by having few donors. Among non-shared clonotypes, generation probabilities were lower than among those shared by all four donors.

Every subset's genomic DNA went evenly onto several immunoSEQ plates. Sequencing was performed with immunoSEQ multiplex PCR; in TCRdb, only in-frame clones are kept and a portion is missing. The sample contains about 2,500,000 clones, more than 80% of which appear only once. The material sequenced was naive CD4+ T cells sorted from blood. Indicated subset: CD45RA+ positively selected. This sequence was found in a man younger than 35 in good health. The chain recombines TRBV7-2 with TRBJ2-2; D may match TRBD1 or TRBD2 (5 bases each). CDR3 nucleotides: TGTGCCAGCAGCTCCGGGACCTACCTTACCGGGGAGCTGTTTTTT. Translating it yields CASSSGTYLTGELFF.